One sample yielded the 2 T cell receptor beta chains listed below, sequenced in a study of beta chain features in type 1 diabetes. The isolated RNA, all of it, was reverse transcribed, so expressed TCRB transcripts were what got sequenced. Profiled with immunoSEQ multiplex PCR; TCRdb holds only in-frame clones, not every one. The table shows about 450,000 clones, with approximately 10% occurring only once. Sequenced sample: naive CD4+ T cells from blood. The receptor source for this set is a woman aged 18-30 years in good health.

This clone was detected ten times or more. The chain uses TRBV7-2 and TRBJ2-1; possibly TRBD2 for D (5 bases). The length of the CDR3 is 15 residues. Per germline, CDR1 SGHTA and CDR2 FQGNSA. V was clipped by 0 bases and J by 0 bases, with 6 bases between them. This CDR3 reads CASSLAGSSYNEQFF. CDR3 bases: TGTGCCAGCAGCTTAGCGGGGAGCTCCTACAATGAGCAGTTCTTC.

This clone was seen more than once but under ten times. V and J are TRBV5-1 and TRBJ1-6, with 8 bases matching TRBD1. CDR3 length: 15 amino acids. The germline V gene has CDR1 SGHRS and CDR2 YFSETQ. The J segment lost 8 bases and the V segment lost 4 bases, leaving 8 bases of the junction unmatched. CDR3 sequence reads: CASSHRQGPDSPLHF. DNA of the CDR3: TGCGCCAGCAGCCACCGACAGGGGCCGGATTCACCCCTCCACTTT.